The rows below give T cell receptor beta chains drawn from one sample of a study of blood T cell repertoires in COVID-19. The table came from immunoSEQ multiplex PCR; TCRdb's copy has only in-frame clones and leaves some out. The table has almost 400,000 clones, about 89% seen once. Source material: peripheral blood. The receptors derive from an older woman with COVID-19, enrolled during active disease. CDR3s include the opening cysteine and the closing phenylalanine or tryptophan. Each record gives: J gene, V gene, D gene, clone size, CDR3 DNA, CDR3 protein. A D gene is named only where the DNA matches it firmly. Clone size is given for some rows only: seen once, a few or many times, or a class if the clone is expanded.

j_call: TRBJ2-7
v_call: TRBV12-5
d_call: NA
clone_size: NA
cdr3_nt: TGTGCTAGTGGTTTAGACATCTACGAGCAGTACTTC
cdr3_aa: CASGLDIYEQYF

j_call: TRBJ1-4
v_call: TRBV5-4
d_call: TRBD1
clone_size: NA
cdr3_nt: TGTGCCAGCAGACTTCATTCGGACAGGGGGAATGAAAAACTGTTTTTT
cdr3_aa: CASRLHSDRGNEKLFF

j_call: TRBJ1-2
v_call: TRBV6-5
d_call: TRBD1
clone_size: few
cdr3_nt: TGTGCCAGCAGAACCGACAGGGTCGGAGGCTACACCTTC
cdr3_aa: CASRTDRVGGYTF

j_call: TRBJ2-5
v_call: TRBV9
d_call: TRBD2
clone_size: NA
cdr3_nt: TGTGCCAGCAGCGCTCGGGAGGAGGCTTACCAAGAGACCCAGTACTTC
cdr3_aa: CASSAREEAYQETQYF

j_call: TRBJ2-7
v_call: TRBV6-5
d_call: NA
clone_size: many
cdr3_nt: TGTGCCAGCAGTTACGGGCGGGTAAGCTCCTACGAGCAGTACTTC
cdr3_aa: CASSYGRVSSYEQYF

j_call: TRBJ1-1
v_call: TRBV30
d_call: NA
clone_size: NA
cdr3_nt: TGTGCCTGGAGGGGGATTGGGAGGACTGAAGCTTTCTTT
cdr3_aa: CAWRGIGRTEAFF

j_call: TRBJ2-3
v_call: TRBV7-6
d_call: NA
clone_size: once
cdr3_nt: TGTGCCAGCAGCCCGACTGCCACAGATACGCAGTATTTT
cdr3_aa: CASSPTATDTQYF

j_call: TRBJ2-1
v_call: TRBV6-2/TRBV6-3
d_call: NA
clone_size: NA
cdr3_nt: TGTGCCAGCAGTCACCGGGGGATAAGCTCCTACAATGAGCAGTTCTTC
cdr3_aa: CASSHRGISSYNEQFF

j_call: TRBJ1-2
v_call: TRBV10-3
d_call: NA
clone_size: NA
cdr3_nt: TGTGCCATCAGTCCGAACTATGGCTACACCTTC
cdr3_aa: CAISPNYGYTF

j_call: TRBJ2-7
v_call: TRBV29-1
d_call: TRBD1
clone_size: NA
cdr3_nt: TGCAGCGTTGCCTTCAGGGGGCTATACGAGCAGTACTTC
cdr3_aa: CSVAFRGLYEQYF

j_call: TRBJ1-2
v_call: TRBV27
d_call: TRBD1
clone_size: once
cdr3_nt: TGTGCCAGCAGTTTATTGGGACAGCAAAACTATGGCTACACCTTC
cdr3_aa: CASSLLGQQNYGYTF

j_call: TRBJ1-4
v_call: TRBV7-2
d_call: NA
clone_size: NA
cdr3_nt: TGTGCCAGCTCACCCGGGACAAGGAATGAAAAACTGTTTTTT
cdr3_aa: CASSPGTRNEKLFF

j_call: TRBJ2-5
v_call: TRBV28
d_call: TRBD1
clone_size: NA
cdr3_nt: TGTGCCAGCAGTTTGTCGGCAGGGGGCAACCAAGAGACCCAGTACTTC
cdr3_aa: CASSLSAGGNQETQYF

j_call: TRBJ1-1
v_call: TRBV6-9
d_call: NA
clone_size: NA
cdr3_nt: TGTGCCAGCAGTTATGGTCCGGGGGAAACAGGGAACACTGAAGCTTTCTTT
cdr3_aa: CASSYGPGETGNTEAFF

j_call: TRBJ1-2
v_call: TRBV9
d_call: NA
clone_size: NA
cdr3_nt: TGTGCCAGCACCGGCGGGACTCCTAACTATGGCTACACCTTC
cdr3_aa: CASTGGTPNYGYTF

j_call: TRBJ1-2
v_call: TRBV19
d_call: NA
clone_size: few
cdr3_nt: TGTGCCAGTAGTTTCACGGGTACTAACTATGGCTACACCTTC
cdr3_aa: CASSFTGTNYGYTF

j_call: TRBJ2-6
v_call: TRBV18
d_call: NA
clone_size: NA
cdr3_nt: TGTGCCAGCTCCCCCCCCGGAGAATTGTCTGGGGCCAACGTCCTGACTTTC
cdr3_aa: CASSPPGELSGANVLTF

j_call: TRBJ2-5
v_call: TRBV7-9
d_call: NA
clone_size: NA
cdr3_nt: TGTGCTTTAAGCAAGGGAGCCCCCGAGACCCAGTACTTC
cdr3_aa: CALSKGAPETQYF

j_call: TRBJ1-4
v_call: TRBV6-6
d_call: NA
clone_size: NA
cdr3_nt: TGTGCCAGCAAGAGACCGCAGGATGAAAAACTGTTTTTT
cdr3_aa: CASKRPQDEKLFF

j_call: TRBJ2-6
v_call: TRBV7-3
d_call: TRBD1
clone_size: NA
cdr3_nt: TGTGCCAGCAGCTCCGGACAGGGCTCTGGGGCCAACGTCCTGACTTTC
cdr3_aa: CASSSGQGSGANVLTF

j_call: TRBJ2-1
v_call: TRBV5-1
d_call: TRBD2
clone_size: NA
cdr3_nt: TGCGCCAGCAGGGACTGGGGAGGGCACAATGAGCAGTTCTTC
cdr3_aa: CASRDWGGHNEQFF

j_call: TRBJ1-1
v_call: TRBV5-1
d_call: TRBD1
clone_size: once
cdr3_nt: TGCGCCAGCAGCTTGGAACAGGGGGCTATCGAAGCTTTCTTT
cdr3_aa: CASSLEQGAIEAFF

j_call: TRBJ1-5
v_call: TRBV28
d_call: NA
clone_size: few
cdr3_nt: TGTGCCAGCAGTCCCGGGACACTTCCAAGCAATCAGCCCCAGCATTTT
cdr3_aa: CASSPGTLPSNQPQHF

j_call: TRBJ2-5
v_call: TRBV21-1
d_call: NA
clone_size: NA
cdr3_nt: TGTGCCAGCAGCATGCAACGGACAGGGACCACATCGAGACGCGATTTGCTCCAAGAGACCCAGTACTTC
cdr3_aa: CASSMQRTGTTSRRDLLQETQYF

j_call: TRBJ2-2
v_call: TRBV7-3
d_call: NA
clone_size: few
cdr3_nt: TGTGCCAGCAGCCGGGGACTCATGAACACCGGGGAGCTGTTTTTT
cdr3_aa: CASSRGLMNTGELFF

j_call: TRBJ2-3
v_call: TRBV7-2
d_call: NA
clone_size: once
cdr3_nt: TGTGCCAGCAGCCCTTACCAGACTCGTAGCACAGATACGCAGTATTTT
cdr3_aa: CASSPYQTRSTDTQYF

j_call: TRBJ2-5
v_call: TRBV27
d_call: NA
clone_size: NA
cdr3_nt: TGTGCCAGCAGTTCCCGGGGGACCCAGTACTTC
cdr3_aa: CASSSRGTQYF

j_call: TRBJ1-5
v_call: TRBV7-9
d_call: NA
clone_size: NA
cdr3_nt: TGTGCCAGCAGCTTAGGATTAACAGAAAGCAATCAGCCCCAGCATTTT
cdr3_aa: CASSLGLTESNQPQHF

j_call: TRBJ2-7
v_call: TRBV12-3/TRBV12-4
d_call: NA
clone_size: NA
cdr3_nt: TGTGCCAGCAGTTTAAGGCAGGGCTACGAGCAGTACTTC
cdr3_aa: CASSLRQGYEQYF

j_call: TRBJ2-7
v_call: TRBV28
d_call: TRBD1
clone_size: many
cdr3_nt: TGTGCCAGCACCCCGGCAGGGGGCGCGGTGGCCTACGAGCAGTACTTC
cdr3_aa: CASTPAGGAVAYEQYF

j_call: TRBJ2-6
v_call: TRBV14
d_call: TRBD1
clone_size: NA
cdr3_nt: TGTGCCAGCAGCCAAGAAACAGGGACAGCCTCTGGGGCCAACGTCCTGACTTTC
cdr3_aa: CASSQETGTASGANVLTF

j_call: TRBJ1-5
v_call: TRBV28
d_call: TRBD1
clone_size: NA
cdr3_nt: TGTGCCAGCAGCTGGGACAGGGTAGGGTCGGGGCCCCAGCATTTT
cdr3_aa: CASSWDRVGSGPQHF

j_call: TRBJ1-2
v_call: TRBV5-1
d_call: NA
clone_size: NA
cdr3_nt: TGCGCCAGCAGCTTACTTGGGACACCGCTCAACTATGGCTACACCTTC
cdr3_aa: CASSLLGTPLNYGYTF

j_call: TRBJ2-5
v_call: TRBV5-1
d_call: NA
clone_size: NA
cdr3_nt: TGCGCCAGCAGCTCCCAGACAGGTGGTTTACAAGAGACCCAGTACTTC
cdr3_aa: CASSSQTGGLQETQYF

j_call: TRBJ1-1
v_call: TRBV5-1
d_call: TRBD1
clone_size: NA
cdr3_nt: TGCGCCAGCAGCAGGGACAGGGGAAGCACTGAAGCTTTCTTT
cdr3_aa: CASSRDRGSTEAFF

j_call: TRBJ2-5
v_call: TRBV25-1
d_call: TRBD1
clone_size: NA
cdr3_nt: TGTGCCAGCAGGGAAGACAGGGGGCGAAAGACCCAGTACTTC
cdr3_aa: CASREDRGRKTQYF

j_call: TRBJ1-2
v_call: TRBV28
d_call: NA
clone_size: NA
cdr3_nt: TGTGCCAGCAGTTCCCCCAGGGGTTATGGCTACACCTTC
cdr3_aa: CASSSPRGYGYTF

j_call: TRBJ2-7
v_call: TRBV15
d_call: NA
clone_size: NA
cdr3_nt: TGTGCCACCAGCAGAGAAAGGGACAAGAGCTACGAGCAGTACTTC
cdr3_aa: CATSRERDKSYEQYF

j_call: TRBJ1-2
v_call: TRBV5-1
d_call: TRBD1
clone_size: NA
cdr3_nt: TGCGCCAGCAGCTTTGGACAGGGAAACACTAACTATGGCTACACCTTC
cdr3_aa: CASSFGQGNTNYGYTF

j_call: TRBJ1-1
v_call: TRBV7-3
d_call: TRBD1
clone_size: NA
cdr3_nt: TGTGCCAGCAGCTTAGTGCAGGGGGGCACTGAAGCTTTCTTT
cdr3_aa: CASSLVQGGTEAFF

j_call: TRBJ1-1
v_call: TRBV29-1
d_call: NA
clone_size: NA
cdr3_nt: TGCAGCGTTGGTAACCCGGGGGGTGAAGCTTTCTTT
cdr3_aa: CSVGNPGGEAFF

j_call: TRBJ2-5
v_call: TRBV5-1
d_call: NA
clone_size: NA
cdr3_nt: TGCGCCAGCAGCCCCGGGGACTCGATAGAGACCCAGTACTTC
cdr3_aa: CASSPGDSIETQYF

j_call: TRBJ2-7
v_call: TRBV19
d_call: TRBD1
clone_size: NA
cdr3_nt: TGTGCCAGTTCGGGGACAGTGAGTAGTGAGCAGTACTTC
cdr3_aa: CASSGTVSSEQYF

j_call: TRBJ1-2
v_call: TRBV5-1
d_call: TRBD1
clone_size: once
cdr3_nt: TGCGCCAGCAGCCTGGACAGGGCACCGTATGGCTACACCTTC
cdr3_aa: CASSLDRAPYGYTF

j_call: TRBJ2-1
v_call: TRBV6-5
d_call: TRBD2
clone_size: few
cdr3_nt: TGTGCCAGCAGGGTAGCGGGGGATTACAATGAGCAGTTCTTC
cdr3_aa: CASRVAGDYNEQFF

j_call: TRBJ1-5
v_call: TRBV6-2/TRBV6-3
d_call: NA
clone_size: NA
cdr3_nt: TGTGCCAGCAGTTACTCGCGGGGAAGAAATCAGCCCCAGCATTTT
cdr3_aa: CASSYSRGRNQPQHF

j_call: TRBJ1-5
v_call: TRBV30
d_call: TRBD1
clone_size: NA
cdr3_nt: TGTGCCTGGAGTGTCCCGACAGGGGACAATCAGCCCCAGCATTTT
cdr3_aa: CAWSVPTGDNQPQHF

j_call: TRBJ1-2
v_call: TRBV29-1
d_call: NA
clone_size: NA
cdr3_nt: TGCAGCGTTGAAGACCACAGGGGCTACACCTTC
cdr3_aa: CSVEDHRGYTF

j_call: TRBJ1-3
v_call: TRBV11-2
d_call: NA
clone_size: few
cdr3_nt: TGTGCCAGCAGTTTCGTCTCTGGAAACACCATATATTTT
cdr3_aa: CASSFVSGNTIYF

j_call: TRBJ1-1
v_call: TRBV18
d_call: NA
clone_size: NA
cdr3_nt: TGTGCCACTGGTTTGTCCGAGGGCACTGAAGCTTTCTTT
cdr3_aa: CATGLSEGTEAFF

j_call: TRBJ2-1
v_call: TRBV24-1
d_call: TRBD1
clone_size: NA
cdr3_nt: TGTGCCACCAGTGTTTCGACAGGGAGACGGCAGTTCTTC
cdr3_aa: CATSVSTGRRQFF

j_call: TRBJ1-1
v_call: TRBV18
d_call: TRBD1
clone_size: few
cdr3_nt: TGTGCCAGCTCCACGGGACAGGGGCTGATACGAACAACTGAAGCTTTCTTT
cdr3_aa: CASSTGQGLIRTTEAFF

j_call: TRBJ2-3
v_call: TRBV7-3
d_call: TRBD2
clone_size: NA
cdr3_nt: TGTGCCAGCAGCGGAACTAGCGGGTACACAGATACGCAGTATTTT
cdr3_aa: CASSGTSGYTDTQYF

j_call: TRBJ2-7
v_call: TRBV6-2/TRBV6-3
d_call: TRBD2
clone_size: NA
cdr3_nt: TGTGCCAGCAGTGTGGGACTAGCGGGGGGCCACGAGCAGTACTTC
cdr3_aa: CASSVGLAGGHEQYF

j_call: TRBJ1-5
v_call: TRBV5-1
d_call: NA
clone_size: NA
cdr3_nt: TGCGCCAGCAGCTTGGGAGGAAGCAATCAGCCCCAGCATTTT
cdr3_aa: CASSLGGSNQPQHF

j_call: TRBJ1-2
v_call: TRBV5-1
d_call: NA
clone_size: NA
cdr3_nt: TGCGCCAGCAGCTTGGGGACAGCGCAGCATGGCTACACCTTC
cdr3_aa: CASSLGTAQHGYTF

j_call: TRBJ2-3
v_call: TRBV7-2
d_call: NA
clone_size: NA
cdr3_nt: TGTGCCAGCAGCTTACAGAAGGGCAGGGCAGATACGCAGTATTTT
cdr3_aa: CASSLQKGRADTQYF

j_call: TRBJ2-3
v_call: TRBV7-3
d_call: TRBD2
clone_size: once
cdr3_nt: TGTGCCAGCAGCTTAATTGGACTAGCGGGGGTGTCACAGTATTTT
cdr3_aa: CASSLIGLAGVSQYF

j_call: TRBJ2-1
v_call: TRBV3-1/TRBV3-2
d_call: TRBD2
clone_size: NA
cdr3_nt: TGTGCCAGCAGCCAAGAAAGCGGGGTTTACTACAATGAGCAGTTCTTC
cdr3_aa: CASSQESGVYYNEQFF